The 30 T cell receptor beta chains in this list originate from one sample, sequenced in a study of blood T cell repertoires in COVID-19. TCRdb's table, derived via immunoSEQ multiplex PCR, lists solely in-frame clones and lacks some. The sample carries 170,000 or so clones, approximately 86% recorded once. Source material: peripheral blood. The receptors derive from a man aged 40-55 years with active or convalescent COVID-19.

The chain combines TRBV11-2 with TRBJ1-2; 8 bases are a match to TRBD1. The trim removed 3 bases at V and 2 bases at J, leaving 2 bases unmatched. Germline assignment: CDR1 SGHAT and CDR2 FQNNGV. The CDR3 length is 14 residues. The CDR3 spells CASSFGQGNYGYTF. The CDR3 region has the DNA TGTGCCAGCAGCTTCGGACAGGGCAACTATGGCTACACCTTC.

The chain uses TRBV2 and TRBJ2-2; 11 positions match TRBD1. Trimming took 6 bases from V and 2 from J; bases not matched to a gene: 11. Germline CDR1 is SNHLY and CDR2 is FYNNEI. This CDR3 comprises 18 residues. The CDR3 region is CASSTAVGTGGNTGELFF. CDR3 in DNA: TGTGCCAGCAGCACAGCCGTAGGGACAGGGGGAAACACCGGGGAGCTGTTTTTT.

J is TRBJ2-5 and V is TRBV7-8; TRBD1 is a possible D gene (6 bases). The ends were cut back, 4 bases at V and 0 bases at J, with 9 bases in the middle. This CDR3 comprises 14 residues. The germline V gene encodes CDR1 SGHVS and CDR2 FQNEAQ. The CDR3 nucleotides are TGTGCCAGCAGCTCGGACAGCCACCAAGAGACCCAGTACTTC. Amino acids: CASSSDSHQETQYF.

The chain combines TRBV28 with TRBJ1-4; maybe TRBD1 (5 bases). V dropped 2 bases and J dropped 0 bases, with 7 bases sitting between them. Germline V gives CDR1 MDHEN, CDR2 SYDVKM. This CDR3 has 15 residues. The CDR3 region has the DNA TGTGCCAGCAGTTTAAGGGGTGCAACTAATGAAAAACTGTTTTTT. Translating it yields CASSLRGATNEKLFF.

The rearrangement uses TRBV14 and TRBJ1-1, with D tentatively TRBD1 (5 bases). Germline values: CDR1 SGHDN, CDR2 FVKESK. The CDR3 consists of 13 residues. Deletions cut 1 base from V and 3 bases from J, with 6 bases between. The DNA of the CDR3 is TGTGCCAGCAGCCAAGGCAGGGACACTGAAGCTTTCTTT. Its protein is CASSQGRDTEAFF.

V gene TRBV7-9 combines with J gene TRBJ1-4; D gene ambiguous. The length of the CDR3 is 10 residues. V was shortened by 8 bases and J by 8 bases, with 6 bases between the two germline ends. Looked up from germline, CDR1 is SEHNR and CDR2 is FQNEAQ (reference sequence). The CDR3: CASSQEKLFF. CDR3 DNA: TGTGCCAGCTCCCAAGAAAAACTGTTTTTT.

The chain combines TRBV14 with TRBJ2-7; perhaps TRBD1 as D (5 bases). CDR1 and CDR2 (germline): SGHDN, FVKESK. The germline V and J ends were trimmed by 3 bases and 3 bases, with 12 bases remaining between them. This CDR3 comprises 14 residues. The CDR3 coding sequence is TGTGCCAGCAGCCATCAGGGATCGAACTACGAGCAGTACTTC. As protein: CASSHQGSNYEQYF.

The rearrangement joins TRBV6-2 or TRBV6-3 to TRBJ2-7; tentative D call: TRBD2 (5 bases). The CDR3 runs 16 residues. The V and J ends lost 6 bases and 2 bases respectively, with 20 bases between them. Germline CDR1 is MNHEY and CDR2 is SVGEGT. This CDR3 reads CASSTQAGAGPYEQYF. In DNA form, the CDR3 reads TGTGCCAGCAGCACCCAGGCGGGTGCGGGCCCCTACGAGCAGTACTTC.

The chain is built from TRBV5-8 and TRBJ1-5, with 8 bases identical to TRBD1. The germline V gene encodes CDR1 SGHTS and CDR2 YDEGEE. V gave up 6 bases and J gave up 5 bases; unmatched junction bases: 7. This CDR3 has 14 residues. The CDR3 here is CASTFGQGYQPQHF. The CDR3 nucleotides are TGTGCCAGCACCTTCGGACAGGGCTATCAGCCCCAGCATTTT.

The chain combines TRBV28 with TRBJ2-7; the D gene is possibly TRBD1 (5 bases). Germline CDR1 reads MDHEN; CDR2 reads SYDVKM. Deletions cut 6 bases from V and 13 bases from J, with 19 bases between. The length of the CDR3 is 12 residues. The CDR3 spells CASSTPGQGGYF. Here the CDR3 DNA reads TGTGCCAGCAGCACCCCAGGGCAGGGCGGATACTTC.

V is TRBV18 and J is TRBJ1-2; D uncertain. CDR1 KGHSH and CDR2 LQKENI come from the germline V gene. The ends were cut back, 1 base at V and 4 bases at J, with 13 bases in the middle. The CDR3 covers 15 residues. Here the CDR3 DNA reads TGTGCCAGCTCACCACAGGCGCAGGAGGCCTATGGCTACACCTTC. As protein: CASSPQAQEAYGYTF.

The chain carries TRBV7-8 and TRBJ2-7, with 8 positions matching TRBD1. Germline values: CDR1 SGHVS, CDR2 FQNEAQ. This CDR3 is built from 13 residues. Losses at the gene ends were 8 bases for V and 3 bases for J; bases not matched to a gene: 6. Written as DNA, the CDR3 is TGTGCCAGCCGAGGCGACAGGGGCTACGAGCAGTACTTC. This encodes CASRGDRGYEQYF.

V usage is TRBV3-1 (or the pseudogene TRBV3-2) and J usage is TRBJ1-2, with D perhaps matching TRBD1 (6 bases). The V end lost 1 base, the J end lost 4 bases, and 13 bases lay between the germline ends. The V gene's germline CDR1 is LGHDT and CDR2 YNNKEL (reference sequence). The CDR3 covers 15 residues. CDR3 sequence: CASSQGGGSGYGYTF. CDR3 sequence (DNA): TGTGCCAGCAGCCAAGGAGGGGGTAGTGGCTATGGCTACACCTTC.

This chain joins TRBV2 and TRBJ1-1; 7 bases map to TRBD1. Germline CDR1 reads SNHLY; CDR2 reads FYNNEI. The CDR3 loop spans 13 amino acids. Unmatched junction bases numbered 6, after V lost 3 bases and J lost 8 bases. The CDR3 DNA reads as TGTGCCAGCAGTGAGCGGGGACAGAGAGAAGCTTTCTTT. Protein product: CASSERGQREAFF.

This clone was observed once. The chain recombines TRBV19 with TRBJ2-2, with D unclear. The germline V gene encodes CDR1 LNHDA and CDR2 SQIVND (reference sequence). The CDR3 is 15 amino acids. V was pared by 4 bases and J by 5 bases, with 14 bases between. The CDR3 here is CASSTGLTFTGELFF. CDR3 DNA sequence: TGTGCCAGTAGTACAGGCCTCACATTTACCGGGGAGCTGTTTTTT.

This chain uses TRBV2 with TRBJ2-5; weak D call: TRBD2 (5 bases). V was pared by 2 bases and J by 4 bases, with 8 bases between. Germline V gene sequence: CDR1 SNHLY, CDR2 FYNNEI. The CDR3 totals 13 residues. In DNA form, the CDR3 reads TGTGCCAGCAGTGAATCGGCGGGAGAGACCCAGTACTTC. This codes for CASSESAGETQYF.

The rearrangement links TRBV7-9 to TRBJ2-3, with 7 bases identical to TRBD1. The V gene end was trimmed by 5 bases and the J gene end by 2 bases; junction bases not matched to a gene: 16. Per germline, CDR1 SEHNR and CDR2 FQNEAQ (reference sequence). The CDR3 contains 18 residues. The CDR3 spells CASSQDREQGRATDTQYF. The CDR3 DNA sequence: TGTGCCAGCAGCCAAGACAGAGAACAGGGGCGGGCCACAGATACGCAGTATTTT.

In nucleotides, the CDR3 is TGTGCCAGCAGCCTTACTAGCGGGGGCTCGGAGACCCAGTACTTC. Protein product: CASSLTSGGSETQYF. The chain recombines TRBV4-2 with TRBJ2-5, with 11 bases identical to TRBD2. The CDR3 consists of 15 residues. The germline gives CDR1 LGHNA, CDR2 YNFKEQ. Trimming cost V 4 bases and J 5 bases; bases outside gene matches: 6.

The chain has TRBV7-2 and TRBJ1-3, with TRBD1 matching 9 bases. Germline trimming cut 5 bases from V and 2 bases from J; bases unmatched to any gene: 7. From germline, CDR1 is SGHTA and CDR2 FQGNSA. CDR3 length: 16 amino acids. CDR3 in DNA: TGTGCCAGCAGCATACAGGGGGCGAAGGCTGGAAACACCATATATTTT. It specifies CASSIQGAKAGNTIYF.

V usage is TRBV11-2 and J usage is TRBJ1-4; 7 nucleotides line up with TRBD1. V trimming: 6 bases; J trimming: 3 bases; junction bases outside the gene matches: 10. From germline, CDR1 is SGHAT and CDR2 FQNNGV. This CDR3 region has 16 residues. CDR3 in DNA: TGTGCCAGCAGGCACAGGGGAGGTGCGGCTAATGAAAAACTGTTTTTT. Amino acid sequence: CASRHRGGAANEKLFF.

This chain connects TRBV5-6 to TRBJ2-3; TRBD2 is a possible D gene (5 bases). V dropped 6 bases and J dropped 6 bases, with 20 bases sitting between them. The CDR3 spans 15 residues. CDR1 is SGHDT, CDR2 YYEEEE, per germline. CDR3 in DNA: TGTGCCAGCATCCTTTTACGGGGAGAGGGTGATACGCAGTATTTT. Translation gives CASILLRGEGDTQYF.

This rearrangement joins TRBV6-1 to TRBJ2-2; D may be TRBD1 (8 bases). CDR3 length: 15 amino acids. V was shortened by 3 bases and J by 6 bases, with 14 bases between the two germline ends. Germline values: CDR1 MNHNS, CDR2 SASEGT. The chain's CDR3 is CASSDGQGGPGELFF. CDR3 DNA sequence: TGTGCCAGCAGTGACGGACAGGGAGGGCCCGGGGAGCTGTTTTTT.

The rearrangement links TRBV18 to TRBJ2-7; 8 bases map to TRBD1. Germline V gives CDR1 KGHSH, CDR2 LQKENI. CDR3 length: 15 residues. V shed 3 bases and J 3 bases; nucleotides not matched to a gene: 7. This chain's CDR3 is CASSPPGGFNYEQYF. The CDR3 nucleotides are TGTGCCAGCTCACCCCCAGGGGGCTTTAACTACGAGCAGTACTTC.

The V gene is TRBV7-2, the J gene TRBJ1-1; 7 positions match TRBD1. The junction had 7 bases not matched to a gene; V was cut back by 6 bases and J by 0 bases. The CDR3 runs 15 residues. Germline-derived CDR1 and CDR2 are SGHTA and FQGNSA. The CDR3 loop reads CASRRWTGMNTEAFF. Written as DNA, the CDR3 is TGTGCCAGCAGACGCTGGACAGGCATGAACACTGAAGCTTTCTTT.

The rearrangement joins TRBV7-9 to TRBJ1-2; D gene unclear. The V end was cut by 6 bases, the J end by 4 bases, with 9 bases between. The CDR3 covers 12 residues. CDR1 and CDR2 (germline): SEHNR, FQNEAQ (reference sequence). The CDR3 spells CASSTPVYGYTF. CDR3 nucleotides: TGTGCCAGCAGTACCCCAGTCTATGGCTACACCTTC. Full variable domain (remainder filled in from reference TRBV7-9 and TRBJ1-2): DTGVSQNPRHKITKRGQNVTFRCDPISEHNRLYWYRQTLGQGPEFLTYFQNEAQLEKSRLLSDRFSAERPKGSFSTLEIQRTEQGDSAMYLCASSTPVYGYTFGSGTRLTVV.

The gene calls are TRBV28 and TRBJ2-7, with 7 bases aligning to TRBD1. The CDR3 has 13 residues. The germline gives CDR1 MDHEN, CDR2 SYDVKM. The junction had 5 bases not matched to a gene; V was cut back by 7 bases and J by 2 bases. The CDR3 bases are TGTGCCAGCAACATTGACAGGGCCTACGAGCAGTACTTC. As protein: CASNIDRAYEQYF.

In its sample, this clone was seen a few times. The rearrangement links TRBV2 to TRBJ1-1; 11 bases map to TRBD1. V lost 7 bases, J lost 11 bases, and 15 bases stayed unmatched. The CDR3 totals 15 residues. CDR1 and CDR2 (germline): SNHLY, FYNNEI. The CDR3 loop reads CASKSDRGRASSAFF. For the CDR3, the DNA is TGTGCCAGCAAATCGGACAGGGGGCGCGCTAGCTCTGCTTTCTTT.

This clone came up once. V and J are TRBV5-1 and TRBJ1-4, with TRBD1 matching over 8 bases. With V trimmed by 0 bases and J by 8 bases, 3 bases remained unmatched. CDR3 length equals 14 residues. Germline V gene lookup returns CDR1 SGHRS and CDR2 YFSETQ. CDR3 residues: CASSLVRDREKLFF. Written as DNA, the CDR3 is TGCGCCAGCAGCTTGGTACGGGACAGGGAAAAACTGTTTTTT. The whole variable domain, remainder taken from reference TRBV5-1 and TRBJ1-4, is KAGVTQTPRYLIKTRGQQVTLSCSPISGHRSVSWYQQTPGQGLQFLFEYFSETQRNKGNFPGRFSGRQFSNSRSEMNVSTLELGDSALYLCASSLVRDREKLFFGSGTQLSVL.

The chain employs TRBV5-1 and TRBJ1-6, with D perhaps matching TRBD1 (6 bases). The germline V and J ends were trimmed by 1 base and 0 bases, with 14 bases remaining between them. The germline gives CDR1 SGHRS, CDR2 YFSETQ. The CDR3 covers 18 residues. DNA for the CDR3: TGCGCCAGCAGCTTGCAAGGGACACAAAGCTCCTATAATTCACCCCTCCACTTT. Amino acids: CASSLQGTQSSYNSPLHF.

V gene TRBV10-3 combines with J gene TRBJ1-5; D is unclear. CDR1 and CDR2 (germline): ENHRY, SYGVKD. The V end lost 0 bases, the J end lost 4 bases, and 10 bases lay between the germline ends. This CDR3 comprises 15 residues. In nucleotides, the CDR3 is TGTGCCATCAGTGAGTCGCCCCTATTGAATCAGCCCCAGCATTTT. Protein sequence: CAISESPLLNQPQHF.